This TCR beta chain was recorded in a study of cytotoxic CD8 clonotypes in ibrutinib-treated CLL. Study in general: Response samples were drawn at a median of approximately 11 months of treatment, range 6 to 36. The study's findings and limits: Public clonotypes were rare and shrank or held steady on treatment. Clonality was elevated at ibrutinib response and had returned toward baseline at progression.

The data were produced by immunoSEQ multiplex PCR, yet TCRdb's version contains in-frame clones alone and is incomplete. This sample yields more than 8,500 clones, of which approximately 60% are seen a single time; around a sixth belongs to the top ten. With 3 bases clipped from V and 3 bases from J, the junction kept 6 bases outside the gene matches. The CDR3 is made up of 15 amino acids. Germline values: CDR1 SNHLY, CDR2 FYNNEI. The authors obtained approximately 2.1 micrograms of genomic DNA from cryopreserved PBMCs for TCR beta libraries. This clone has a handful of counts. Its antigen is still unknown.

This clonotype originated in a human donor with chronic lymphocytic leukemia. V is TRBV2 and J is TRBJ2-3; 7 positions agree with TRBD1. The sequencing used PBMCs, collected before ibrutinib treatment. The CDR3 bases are TGTGCCAGCAGTGATGAGGGGGCGAGGACAGATACGCAGTATTTT. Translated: CASSDEGARTDTQYF.